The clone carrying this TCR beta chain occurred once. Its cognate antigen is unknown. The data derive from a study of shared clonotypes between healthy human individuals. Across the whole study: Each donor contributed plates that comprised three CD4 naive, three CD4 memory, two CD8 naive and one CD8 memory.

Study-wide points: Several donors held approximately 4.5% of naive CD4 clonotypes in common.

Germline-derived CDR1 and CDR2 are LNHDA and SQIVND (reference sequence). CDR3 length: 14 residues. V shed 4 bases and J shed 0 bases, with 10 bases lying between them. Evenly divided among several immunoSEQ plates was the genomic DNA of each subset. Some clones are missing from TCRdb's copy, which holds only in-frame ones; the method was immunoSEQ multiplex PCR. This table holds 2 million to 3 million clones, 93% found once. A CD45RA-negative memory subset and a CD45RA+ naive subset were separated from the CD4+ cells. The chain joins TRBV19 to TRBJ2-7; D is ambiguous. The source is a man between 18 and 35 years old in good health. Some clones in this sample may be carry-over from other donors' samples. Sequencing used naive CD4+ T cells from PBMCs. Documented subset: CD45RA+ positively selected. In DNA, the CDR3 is TGTGCCAGTAGTAGGACGGACCGCTCCTACGAGCAGTACTTC. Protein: CASSRTDRSYEQYF.